This TCR beta chain was identified in a study of STAT3 mutations in large granular lymphocyte leukemia. Background on the study: Among longitudinally sequenced T-LGLL patients, roughly half had canonical activating STAT3 mutations detected.

The assay was immunoSEQ multiplex PCR, and TCRdb's table has in-frame clones only and misses some. The repertoire holds approximately 42,000 clones, with about 81% as singletons. Notes on the study in general: Samples missed the first appearance of the clone. Every T-LGLL patient had at least one immunodominant TCRbeta clonotype.

This CDR3 region has 11 residues. V lost 3 bases and J lost 4, with 7 bases in between. CDR1 and CDR2 (germline): DFQATT, SNEGSKA (reference sequence). In this sample, this clone turned up once. No antigen is known for it. V gene TRBV20-1 combines with J gene TRBJ2-7; D gene uncertain. The clonotype originates from a human donor with T large granular lymphocyte leukemia. Some clones in this sample may be carry-over from other donors' samples. Sequenced: PBMCs. CDR3 coding DNA: TGCAGTGCTAGGGGGAAGTACGAGCAGTACTTC. This gives the protein CSARGKYEQYF.